Each of the 21 T cell receptor beta chains below was sequenced from the same sample in a study of metastatic and nonmetastatic thyroid tumors. TCRdb redid the clone calls on the PCR reads using MiXCR. The repertoire includes about 21,000 clones, more than 15% of them detected once, and around 9.3% sits in the top ten. No patient received treatment before thyroid surgery. The sequencing sample was made of tumor tissue. These receptors were taken from a female donor with papillary thyroid cancer or a benign thyroid nodule (not recorded which). Some clones in this sample may be carry-over from other donors' samples.

This clone was seen many times. The CDR3 is CATAPQGRSNTGELFF. CDR3 DNA: TGTGCCACCGCCCCACAGGGCAGATCAAACACCGGGGAGCTGTTTTTT. The chain has TRBV24-1 and TRBJ2-2; the D gene is possibly TRBD1 (6 bases). The CDR3 totals 16 residues. The germline CDR1 and CDR2 sequences are KGHDR and SFDVKD. V lost 9 bases and J lost 2, with 18 bases in between.

At least ten counts were recorded for this clone. The rearrangement uses TRBV20-1 and TRBJ1-1, with a tentative D call TRBD1 (5 bases). This CDR3 comprises 15 residues. The V and J ends lost 0 bases and 3 bases respectively, with 14 bases between them. The germline V gene encodes CDR1 DFQATT and CDR2 SNEGSKA (reference sequence). The CDR3 loop is CSARDSQGVDTEAFF. The CDR3 DNA follows: TGCAGTGCTAGAGATAGTCAGGGTGTCGACACTGAAGCTTTCTTT.

This chain joins TRBV6-1 and TRBJ2-7, with a tentative D call TRBD1 (5 bases). The germline CDR1 and CDR2 sequences are MNHNS and SASEGT. This CDR3 is built from 16 residues. V was cut by 6 bases and J by 11 bases, with 29 bases left in between. The CDR3 loop reads CASSRNSVTVKSWEYF. The CDR3 region has the DNA TGTGCCAGCAGCCGTAACTCCGTGACAGTGAAGAGCTGGGAGTACTTC.

There are many counts of this clone. CDR3 sequence (DNA): TGCAGTGCTATAATCCACGGAAACACTGAAGCTTTCTTT. Amino acids: CSAIIHGNTEAFF. This chain links TRBV20-1 with TRBJ1-1; no clear D gene. This CDR3 has 13 residues. The germline gives CDR1 DFQATT, CDR2 SNEGSKA (reference sequence). The ends were cut back, 4 bases at V and 2 bases at J, with 11 bases in the middle.

In its sample, this clone was seen a few times. A much more abundant neighbour one base away suggests this may be a read error. The CDR3: CASSQVTGGPQETQYF. DNA of the CDR3: TGTGCCAGCAGCCAAGTGACGGGGGGGCCACAAGAGACCCAGTACTTC. The genes are TRBV3-1 and TRBJ2-5, with TRBD2 matching 8 bases. The CDR3 runs to 16 residues. Germline V CDR1 and CDR2: LGHDT, YNNKEL (reference sequence). The V and J ends lost 1 base and 2 bases, in that order; junction bases with no gene match: 6.

As for this clone: The germline gene is not matched at one end of the junction; a read error may be the cause. The chain combines TRBV5-1 with TRBJ2-5; D possibly corresponds to TRBD2 (5 bases). Germline V gives CDR1 SGHRS, CDR2 YFSETQ. The CDR3 runs 14 residues. In nucleotides, the CDR3 is TGCGCCACCAGCTTGGCCGGGAAGGTGCAGACCCAGTACTTC. It specifies CATSLAGKVQTQYF. The full variable domain, with the rest looked up from reference TRBV5-1 and TRBJ2-5, is KAGVTQTPRYLIKTRGQQVTLSCSPISGHRSVSWYQQTPGQGLQFLFEYFSETQRNKGNFPGRFSGRQFSNSRSEMNVSTLELGDSALYLCATSLAGKVQTQYFGPGTRLLVL.

This clone appeared many times. The V and J genes are TRBV10-1 and TRBJ1-4, with a possible D match to TRBD1 (5 bases). V gave up 7 bases and J gave up 7 bases, with 16 bases separating them. Germline V lookup: CDR1 WNHNN, CDR2 SYGVQD (reference sequence). This CDR3 comprises 14 residues. The CDR3 bases are TGCGCCAGCACCCTCCAGGGAAGTGGTGAAAAACTGTTTTTT. The encoded protein is CASTLQGSGEKLFF.

This clone occurred many times. The chain joins TRBV6-6 to TRBJ2-1, with D perhaps matching TRBD1 (6 bases). Germline-derived CDR1 and CDR2 are MNHNY and SVGAGI (reference sequence). The ends were cut back, 3 bases at V and 7 bases at J, with 13 bases in the middle. The CDR3 runs to 14 residues. The CDR3 sequence is CASSYEQGWNEQFF. CDR3 coding DNA: TGTGCCAGCAGTTATGAACAGGGTTGGAATGAGCAGTTCTTC.

This clone was found many times. V and J are TRBV12-3 or TRBV12-4 and TRBJ1-5; no definite D call. The CDR3 sequence is 13 residues long. V was shortened by 3 bases and J by 7 bases, with 10 bases between the two germline ends. CDR3 sequence: CASSFSGWQPQHF. CDR3 DNA: TGTGCCAGCAGTTTTTCGGGCTGGCAGCCCCAGCATTTT.

This clone was observed many times. The rearrangement uses TRBV10-3 and TRBJ2-3; 8 bases match TRBD2. Trimming took 0 bases from V and 4 from J; bases not matched to a gene: 6. This CDR3 region has 16 residues. Germline V CDR1 and CDR2: ENHRY, SYGVKD. CDR3 sequence: CAISESRRGEADTQYF. The CDR3 DNA reads TGTGCCATCAGTGAGTCTCGGCGGGGGGAGGCAGATACGCAGTATTTT.

This clone was seen at least ten times. The chain joins TRBV12-3 or TRBV12-4 to TRBJ1-6; perhaps TRBD1 as D (6 bases). CDR3 size: 15 residues. Trimming removed 5 bases at V and 0 bases at J, with 8 bases between. CDR3 nucleotides: TGTGCCAGCAGTCCCAGGGGCTCCTATAATTCACCCCTCCACTTT. It is translated as CASSPRGSYNSPLHF.

This clone was recorded a few times. V and J are TRBV2 and TRBJ1-6; no clear D. V shed 7 bases and J shed 10 bases, with 17 bases lying between them. From germline, CDR1 is SNHLY and CDR2 FYNNEI. This CDR3 is built from 14 residues. CDR3 nucleotides: TGTGCCAGCACCCTTCAGGCAAGGGAGTCACCCCTCCACTTT. It encodes CASTLQARESPLHF.

This clone was recorded many times. This sequence joins TRBV30 and TRBJ1-6; D might be TRBD1 (5 bases). The V end was cut by 5 bases, the J end by 1 base, with 9 bases between. The germline V gene encodes CDR1 GTSNPN and CDR2 SVGIG (reference sequence). The CDR3 length is 14 residues. CDR3 region: CAWGKGSYNSPLHF. The CDR3 DNA reads TGTGCCTGGGGGAAGGGGTCCTATAATTCACCCCTCCACTTT.

Concerning this clone itself: Possible read error: a much larger clone is one base away. V usage is TRBV2 and J usage is TRBJ2-7; D unresolved. Per germline, CDR1 SNHLY and CDR2 FYNNEI. The CDR3 runs 15 residues. The CDR3, as DNA: TGTGCCAGCAGTGAAGCAGAGCTCTACTGCTACGAGCAGCACTTC. This codes for CASSEAELYCYEQHF.

This clone was detected ten times or more. This sequence joins TRBV5-6 and TRBJ2-2; D is perhaps TRBD1 (6 bases). This CDR3 has 18 amino acids. Germline V gene lookup returns CDR1 SGHDT and CDR2 YYEEEE. The germline V and J ends were trimmed by 2 bases and 5 bases, with 22 bases remaining between them. The CDR3 loop reads CASSLQGVRVYGTGELFF. DNA for the CDR3: TGTGCCAGCAGCTTACAGGGAGTTAGGGTTTATGGTACCGGGGAGCTGTTTTTT.

This clone was detected ten times or more. The rearrangement uses TRBV2 and TRBJ1-1, with D possibly TRBD1 on 6 matching bases. The CDR3 has 11 amino acids. CDR1 and CDR2 from the germline V gene are SNHLY and FYNNEI. This CDR3 reads CVTDSRSEAFF. CDR3 in DNA: TGTGTCACGGACAGTAGGTCTGAAGCTTTCTTT.

This clone showed up many times. The chain joins TRBV28 to TRBJ2-5; 10 bases map to TRBD1. Trimming removed 4 bases from V and 5 bases from J; junction bases left unmatched: 4. Germline V CDR1 and CDR2: MDHEN, SYDVKM. This CDR3 spans 14 amino acids. The CDR3 loop reads CASSSGQGLETQYF. CDR3 in DNA: TGTGCCAGCAGTTCGGGACAGGGGTTGGAGACCCAGTACTTC.

This clone was seen many times. V and J are TRBV11-2 and TRBJ1-2, with TRBD1 as a possible D gene (6 bases). V was cut by 1 base and J by 7 bases, with 16 bases left in between. The germline V gene has CDR1 SGHAT and CDR2 FQNNGV. The CDR3 consists of 15 residues. This CDR3 is CASSLVLAGAGGYTF. Here the CDR3 DNA reads TGTGCCAGCAGCTTAGTACTCGCAGGGGCGGGTGGCTACACCTTC.

This clone was recorded many times. V and J are TRBV4-1 and TRBJ1-5, with D maybe TRBD1 (6 bases). Between the trimmed V and J ends, which lost 1 base and 0 bases, there was a span of 13 bases. CDR1 MGHRA and CDR2 YSYEKL come from the germline V gene. The CDR3 covers 17 residues. CDR3 residues: CASSQGGGPNSNQPQHF. CDR3 nucleotide sequence: TGCGCCAGCAGCCAAGGTGGGGGGCCCAATAGCAATCAGCCCCAGCATTTT.

This clone was seen repeatedly, ten times or more. V gene TRBV9 combines with J gene TRBJ2-7, with TRBD2 as a possible D gene (5 bases). CDR3 length: 14 residues. Trimming removed 4 bases at V and 1 base at J, with 12 bases between. Germline V gene lookup returns CDR1 SGDLS and CDR2 YYNGEE. The CDR3 spells CASSLAEVSYEQYF. CDR3 bases: TGTGCCAGCAGCCTAGCCGAAGTTTCCTACGAGCAGTACTTC. The variable domain in full, completed from reference TRBV9 and TRBJ2-7, reads DSGVTQTPKHLITATGQRVTLRCSPRSGDLSVYWYQQSLDQGLQFLIQYYNGEERAKGNILERFSAQQFPDLHSELNLSSLELGDSALYFCASSLAEVSYEQYFGPGTRLTVT.

This clone was observed many times. This chain uses TRBV29-1 with TRBJ2-1, with 7 bases lining up with TRBD2. The CDR3 is 11 amino acids. Per the germline V gene, CDR1 is SQVTM and CDR2 is ANQGSEA. V lost 4 bases, J lost 14 bases, and 8 bases stayed unmatched. For the CDR3, the DNA is TGCAGCGTTGGGGGGGAGGGCCTCGAGTTCTTC. Translating gives CSVGGEGLEFF.